Below, one T cell receptor beta chain is given with its context. These data are taken from a study of T-cell memory formation after mild COVID-19. V dropped 6 bases and J dropped 8; count of bases not matched to a gene: 12. The CDR3 extends over 15 amino acids. TCRdb re-called the 5' RACE reads through MiXCR, storing one row per CDR3 protein. The profile shows some 290,000 distinct CDR3 sequences, 15% to 20% of them singletons. This chain uses TRBV12-3 or TRBV12-4 with TRBJ2-1; 8 bases are a match to TRBD1. Material: PBMCs or a T cell subset sorted from them (not recorded which). This TCR was recovered from a young man who had mild COVID-19 (a few samples of this study predate the infection). Cell type and time point are not known. The CDR3 spells CASSDNQGARDEQFF. CDR3 DNA sequence: TGTGCCAGCAGCGACAATCAGGGGGCGAGGGATGAGCAGTTCTTC.